These 10 T cell receptor beta chains share one sample of origin, sequenced in a study of T cells after yellow fever vaccination. TCRdb ran MiXCR on the 5' RACE reads and lists one entry per CDR3 protein. The table shows roughly 240,000 distinct CDR3 sequences, with 6% to 8% occurring only once. The material was CD4+ T cells sorted from PBMCs, obtained on the day of the yellow fever booster vaccination. These receptors were collected from a man aged 30-40 years who received the YFV17D yellow fever vaccine.

The sample holds a few counts of this clonotype. The chain combines TRBV5-1 with TRBJ2-1; the match to TRBD2 covers 12 bases. The ends lost 0 bases at V and 0 bases at J; junction bases unmatched: 7. In germline, CDR1 is SGHRS, CDR2 YFSETQ. The CDR3 has 19 amino acids. CDR3 loop: CASSLGTSGAQSSYNEQFF. CDR3 nucleotide sequence: TGCGCCAGCAGCTTGGGGACTAGCGGGGCCCAGAGCTCCTACAATGAGCAGTTCTTC.

About this clonotype itself: Mismatch with germline at one junction end may stem from a read error. The rearrangement joins TRBV20-1 to TRBJ2-2; TRBD1 matches 9 bases. The CDR3 contains 17 residues. Germline V gene data show CDR1 as DFQATT and CDR2 as SNEGSKA (reference sequence). CDR3 bases: TGCTGTGCTAGAGATCCGGGACAGGGCGCGGGCACCGGGGAGCTGTTTTTT. It translates to CCARDPGQGAGTGELFF.

A single count supports this clonotype. This may come from a read error, since a much larger clone is one base off. The chain uses TRBV5-1 and TRBJ2-1; 9 bases agree with TRBD1. Germline loops: CDR1 SGHRS, CDR2 YFSETQ. The CDR3 has 15 amino acids. The CDR3 spells CASRAGTGSYNGQFF. In nucleotides, the CDR3 is TGCGCCAGCAGAGCCGGGACAGGGTCCTACAATGGGCAGTTCTTC.

This clonotype was observed at least ten times. This sequence joins TRBV5-1 and TRBJ2-5, with D tentatively TRBD2 (5 bases). Trimming removed 1 base at V and 3 bases at J, with 13 bases between. The CDR3 consists of 15 residues. Germline values: CDR1 SGHRS, CDR2 YFSETQ. The CDR3 loop is CASSLLRGNKETQYF. CDR3 nucleotide sequence: TGCGCCAGCAGCTTGCTCCGGGGAAACAAAGAGACCCAGTACTTC.

The chain carries TRBV7-9 and TRBJ2-3, with D possibly matching TRBD2 (6 bases). The CDR3 is 15 residues long. V lost 2 bases to trimming and J lost 6 bases, with 15 bases between them. CDR1 and CDR2 from the germline V gene are SEHNR and FQNEAQ (reference sequence). CDR3 amino acids: CASSLTGEADDTQYF. The CDR3 bases are TGTGCCAGCAGCTTAACGGGGGAAGCTGACGATACGCAGTATTTT.

The chain has TRBV7-2 and TRBJ2-5, with D hard to call. Looked up from germline, CDR1 is SGHTA and CDR2 is FQGNSA. Trimming took off 2 bases at V and 6 bases at J, with 13 bases between the two ends. The CDR3 runs to 14 residues. The CDR3 region has the DNA TGTGCCAGCAGCTTATTGGCCACCCGCCAGACCCAGTACTTC. Translated, it gives CASSLLATRQTQYF.

The sample holds a few counts of this clonotype. The rearrangement links TRBV4-2 to TRBJ1-4; 9 positions agree with TRBD1. Germline V gene sequence: CDR1 LGHNA, CDR2 YNFKEQ. CDR3 length: 16 amino acids. The V gene end was trimmed by 0 bases and the J gene end by 4 bases; junction bases not matched to a gene: 3. DNA of the CDR3: TGTGCCAGCAGCCAAGATCGGGGACAGGGTAATGAAAAACTGTTTTTT. Residues: CASSQDRGQGNEKLFF.

Many counts were recorded for this clonotype. This chain links TRBV7-7 with TRBJ2-1, with a tentative D call TRBD1 (5 bases). Trimming took 1 base from V and 2 from J, leaving 9 bases between them. CDR1 and CDR2 (germline): SSHAT, FNYEAQ (reference sequence). The CDR3 is made up of 15 amino acids. The CDR3 region is CASSLGQGTYNEQFF. DNA for the CDR3: TGTGCCAGCAGCTTAGGTCAGGGTACCTACAATGAGCAGTTCTTC.

This clonotype turned up a few times. CDR3 amino acids: CASSQDPQTNTGELFF. The CDR3 region has the DNA TGTGCCAGCAGCCAAGATCCACAGACGAACACCGGGGAGCTGTTTTTT. This chain connects TRBV14 to TRBJ2-2; D is unresolved. V was trimmed by 0 bases and J by 0 bases, leaving 8 bases between them. This CDR3 is 16 amino acids long. Germline V gene sequence: CDR1 SGHDN, CDR2 FVKESK.

This clonotype was observed many times. The chain employs TRBV5-1 and TRBJ1-1; D is unclear. V was shortened by 0 bases and J by 4 bases, with 7 bases between the two germline ends. The CDR3 length is 13 residues. The germline gives CDR1 SGHRS, CDR2 YFSETQ. CDR3 nucleotide sequence: TGCGCCAGCAGCTTGGAGATGGCCACTGAAGCTTTCTTT. Its translation: CASSLEMATEAFF.